The 32 T cell receptor beta chains reported below all come from one sample, sequenced in a study of identical twins. A single record per CDR3 protein comes from TCRdb applying MiXCR to the 5' RACE reads. The sample has roughly 710,000 distinct CDR3 sequences, approximately 6% seen once; the top ten hold roughly 1.8%. Sequencing was carried out using naive T cells sorted from blood. Source of these receptors: a man younger than 30 in good health.

This clonotype showed up many times. The chain recombines TRBV4-3 with TRBJ1-1; D gene unclear. The CDR3 length is 13 residues. The V gene's germline CDR1 is LGHNA and CDR2 YSLEER. The V gene lost 0 bases and the J gene lost 11 bases, with 13 bases spanning the gap. The CDR3 DNA reads TGCGCCAGCAGCCAAGATTTGGGGTCGGGGGCTTTCTTT. Protein: CASSQDLGSGAFF.

This rearrangement joins TRBV5-1 to TRBJ2-2, with TRBD2 matching 11 bases. The germline V gene encodes CDR1 SGHRS and CDR2 YFSETQ. Unmatched junction bases numbered 11, after V lost 2 bases and J lost 8 bases. CDR3 length equals 17 residues. The DNA for the CDR3 is TGCGCCAGCAGCTTCCTGTCAACTAGCGGGAGTGCTGGGGAGCTGTTTTTT. Protein: CASSFLSTSGSAGELFF.

This clonotype was seen ten or more times. The chain uses TRBV4-3 and TRBJ2-2; D might be TRBD1 (5 bases). Trimming shortened V by 4 bases and J by 6 bases, and 9 bases separated the two germline ends. The CDR3 loop spans 13 amino acids. Germline CDR1 is LGHNA and CDR2 is YSLEER. The CDR3 is CASSLTRAGELFF. CDR3 nucleotides: TGCGCCAGCAGCCTTACCAGGGCCGGGGAGCTGTTTTTT.

This sequence joins TRBV24-1 and TRBJ2-1; 7 bases agree with TRBD2. With V trimmed by 4 bases and J by 8 bases, 13 bases remained unmatched. CDR3 length: 16 residues. The V gene's germline CDR1 is KGHDR and CDR2 SFDVKD. CDR3 sequence (DNA): TGTGCCACCAGTGACCGTTCCGCGGGAGCGATGGATGAGCAGTTCTTC. Its translation: CATSDRSAGAMDEQFF.

Many counts were recorded for this clonotype. The chain uses TRBV29-1 and TRBJ2-3, with TRBD2 matching 11 bases. The CDR3 covers 15 residues. From germline, CDR1 is SQVTM and CDR2 ANQGSEA. V lost 7 bases to trimming and J lost 5 bases; unmatched junction nucleotides: 11. The CDR3: CSAPVAGGPLDTQYF. The DNA of the CDR3 is TGCAGCGCTCCCGTAGCGGGAGGGCCCTTAGATACGCAGTATTTT.

This clonotype was seen many times. The V call is TRBV6-5, the J call TRBJ1-4; the D is unclear. The CDR3 is made up of 15 amino acids. Trimming removed 4 bases from V and 4 bases from J, with 13 bases in between. CDR1 MNHEY and CDR2 SVGAGI come from the germline V gene. Here the CDR3 DNA reads TGTGCCAGCAGTTCCATCCCGTTAAATAATGAAAAACTGTTTTTT. Protein: CASSSIPLNNEKLFF.

This clonotype was seen at least ten times. This chain connects TRBV6-1 to TRBJ1-1; TRBD1 agrees at 9 bases. The CDR3 is made up of 14 amino acids. Germline-derived CDR1 and CDR2 are MNHNS and SASEGT. Unmatched junction bases numbered 6, after V lost 7 bases and J lost 3 bases. The CDR3 DNA reads TGTGCCAGCAACAGGGGGCTTAGGGACACTGAAGCTTTCTTT. It specifies CASNRGLRDTEAFF.

This clonotype was picked up a small number of times. This chain uses TRBV5-1 with TRBJ2-7; D remains ambiguous. Trimming stripped 4 bases from V and 2 bases from J, with 10 bases between. This CDR3 is 13 amino acids long. From germline, CDR1 is SGHRS and CDR2 YFSETQ. Here the CDR3 reads CASSLDLTYEQYF. The CDR3 nucleotides read TGCGCCAGCAGCCTGGACCTTACCTACGAGCAGTACTTC.

This clonotype was seen repeatedly, ten times or more. This chain connects TRBV10-3 to TRBJ2-2; D is ambiguous. V was shortened by 7 bases and J by 1 base, with 7 bases between the two germline ends. Germline CDR1 reads ENHRY; CDR2 reads SYGVKD. This CDR3 contains 13 residues. The CDR3 loop is CAINPENTGELFF. The CDR3, as DNA: TGTGCCATCAATCCCGAGAACACCGGGGAGCTGTTTTTT.

The V call is TRBV7-8, the J call TRBJ2-1, with D perhaps matching TRBD2 (5 bases). The CDR3 length is 15 residues. Per the germline V gene, CDR1 is SGHVS and CDR2 is FQNEAQ. Trimming cost V 0 bases and J 7 bases, with 13 bases left between them. The CDR3 DNA sequence: TGTGCCAGCAGCTTAGCGGGAGTGGGTTTAAATGAGCAGTTCTTC. This gives the protein CASSLAGVGLNEQFF.

J is TRBJ2-7 and V is TRBV10-3, with D tentatively TRBD1 or TRBD2 (5 bases each). V was trimmed by 11 bases and J by 7 bases, leaving 21 bases between them. This CDR3 comprises 13 residues. The germline gives CDR1 ENHRY, CDR2 SYGVKD. For the CDR3, the DNA is TGTGCCGCACGCCGGGACCTCCTCTCAGAGCAGTACGTC. Its protein product is CAARRDLLSEQYV.

This clonotype occurred many times. The CDR3 coding sequence is TGCGCCAGCAGCCAAGATGGGACAGACTTCTACGAGCAGTACTTC. This gives the protein CASSQDGTDFYEQYF. V and J are TRBV4-3 and TRBJ2-7; 7 bases are shared with TRBD1. Germline trimming cut 0 bases from V and 3 bases from J; bases unmatched to any gene: 5. Germline CDR1 and CDR2: LGHNA and YSLEER. CDR3 length: 15 residues.

The V gene is TRBV6-5, the J gene TRBJ1-5; D uncertain. V was pared by 3 bases and J by 3 bases, with 15 bases between. The germline gives CDR1 MNHEY, CDR2 SVGAGI. The CDR3 has 16 amino acids. This CDR3 is CASSYLSGENNQPQHF. The CDR3 nucleotides read TGTGCCAGCAGTTATTTAAGCGGGGAGAACAATCAGCCCCAGCATTTT.

There are many counts of this clonotype. The chain uses TRBV6-2 or TRBV6-3 and TRBJ2-5, with no clear D. Germline CDR1 MNHEY, CDR2 SVGEGT. The germline V and J ends were trimmed by 3 bases and 4 bases, with 12 bases remaining between them. The CDR3 sequence is 14 residues long. CDR3 region: CASSYISSGETQYF. The CDR3 DNA sequence: TGTGCCAGCAGTTATATCAGTTCAGGAGAGACCCAGTACTTC.

This clonotype was counted ten times or more. This rearrangement joins TRBV5-1 to TRBJ2-7; D is possibly TRBD1 or TRBD2 (7 bases each). In germline, CDR1 is SGHRS, CDR2 YFSETQ. Between the trimmed V and J ends, which lost 4 bases and 3 bases, there was a span of 14 bases. CDR3 length: 14 residues. CDR3 protein: CASSLDRDYYEQYF. For the CDR3, the DNA is TGCGCCAGCAGCCTCGACAGGGACTACTACGAGCAGTACTTC. The variable domain in full, with the rest retrieved from reference TRBV5-1 and TRBJ2-7, is KAGVTQTPRYLIKTRGQQVTLSCSPISGHRSVSWYQQTPGQGLQFLFEYFSETQRNKGNFPGRFSGRQFSNSRSEMNVSTLELGDSALYLCASSLDRDYYEQYFGPGTRLTVT.

This clonotype was counted between two and nine times. DNA of the CDR3: TGCAGGCCGGGACAGACCCTTAATGAAAAACTGTTTTTT. It translates to CRPGQTLNEKLFF. V gene TRBV20-1 combines with J gene TRBJ1-4, with TRBD1 matching over 7 bases. The CDR3 is made up of 13 amino acids. The V gene's germline CDR1 is DFQATT and CDR2 SNEGSKA (reference sequence).

This clonotype occurred a few times. J is TRBJ1-2 and V is TRBV27; 9 nucleotides align to TRBD1. Germline assignment: CDR1 MNHEY and CDR2 SMNVEV (reference sequence). This CDR3 comprises 15 residues. The V gene end was trimmed by 6 bases and the J gene end by 3 bases; junction bases not matched to a gene: 8. The CDR3, as DNA: TGTGCCAGCAGACGACCGGGACAGGGTGACTATGGCTACACCTTC. Amino acid sequence: CASRRPGQGDYGYTF.

The gene calls are TRBV27 and TRBJ1-6; no clear D gene. The CDR3 is 15 residues long. V was clipped by 1 base and J by 7 bases, with 11 bases between them. Germline V CDR1 and CDR2: MNHEY, SMNVEV (reference sequence). The CDR3 DNA reads TGTGCCAGCAGTTTATTGTCGGCAGTGAATTCACCCCTCCACTTT. Translated: CASSLLSAVNSPLHF.

The sample holds many counts of this clonotype. The chain combines TRBV5-1 with TRBJ2-5, with a tentative D call TRBD2 (5 bases). The CDR3 has 14 residues. Trimming pared 4 bases from V and 3 bases from J, leaving 13 bases between. Germline V gene data show CDR1 as SGHRS and CDR2 as YFSETQ. This CDR3 reads CASSDTGSEETQYF. CDR3 sequence (DNA): TGCGCCAGCAGCGACACGGGATCCGAAGAGACCCAGTACTTC.

The sample holds a few counts of this clonotype. The rearrangement uses TRBV4-3 and TRBJ2-7; 9 bases fit TRBD1. CDR1 is LGHNA, CDR2 YSLEER, per germline. The CDR3 totals 17 residues. J gave up 5 bases and V 0 bases, and 11 bases lay outside the gene matches. CDR3 nucleotides: TGCGCCAGCAGCCAAGAGGCACCGGGACAGGGTTTCCACGAGCAGTACTTC. Its translation is CASSQEAPGQGFHEQYF.

This clonotype occurred many times. The rearrangement uses TRBV12-3 or TRBV12-4 and TRBJ2-2, with TRBD2 identical over 9 bases. Unmatched junction bases numbered 3, after V lost 8 bases and J lost 8 bases. The CDR3 runs 12 residues. The CDR3 is CASCLAGGELFF. The CDR3, as DNA: TGTGCCAGCTGCCTAGCGGGAGGGGAGCTGTTTTTT.

The gene calls are TRBV11-2 and TRBJ1-5; the D gene is possibly TRBD1 (5 bases). The CDR3 spans 15 residues. The V end was cut by 1 base, the J end by 4 bases, with 11 bases between. CDR1 SGHAT and CDR2 FQNNGV come from the germline V gene. The CDR3 DNA follows: TGTGCCAGCAGCTTAGGGGAGGGGAGGAATCAGCCCCAGCATTTT. It specifies CASSLGEGRNQPQHF.

The V call is TRBV5-1, the J call TRBJ2-5; the D is unclear. The CDR3 length is 13 residues. With 3 bases removed from V and 5 bases from J, the gap between germline ends came to 11 bases. Germline V gives CDR1 SGHRS, CDR2 YFSETQ. The CDR3 protein is CASSSYEWETQYF. CDR3 coding DNA: TGCGCCAGCAGCTCTTACGAGTGGGAGACCCAGTACTTC.

This clonotype has a count of ten or more. The chain carries TRBV10-2 and TRBJ2-3, with TRBD2 matching over 7 bases. This CDR3 is built from 15 residues. After removal of 5 bases from V and 2 bases from J, the junction contained 7 bases not matched to a gene. The germline gives CDR1 WSHSY, CDR2 SAAADI. Here the CDR3 reads CASSTEGGITDTQYF. The DNA for the CDR3 is TGCGCCAGCAGTACGGAGGGAGGGATCACAGATACGCAGTATTTT.

This clonotype was detected ten times or more. The gene calls are TRBV20-1 and TRBJ2-2; 7 bases map to TRBD1. Germline CDR1 and CDR2: DFQATT and SNEGSKA (reference sequence). CDR3 length: 14 amino acids. V trimming: 2 bases; J trimming: 6 bases; junction bases outside the gene matches: 6. DNA for the CDR3: TGCAGTGCTAGACAAACAGGGGTCCCCGGGGAGCTGTTTTTT. Its translation is CSARQTGVPGELFF.

This clonotype was recorded once. The CDR3 loop is CASSYSKWASDTQYF. The CDR3 bases are TGTGCCAGCAGTTACTCGAAGTGGGCCTCAGATACGCAGTATTTT. The chain links TRBV6-5 to TRBJ2-3, with D unclear. The V end lost 0 bases, the J end lost 4 bases, and 11 bases lay between the germline ends. This CDR3 spans 15 amino acids. CDR1 is MNHEY and CDR2 is SVGAGI in the germline V gene.

The rearrangement links TRBV6-1 to TRBJ2-7; D is uncertain. This CDR3 spans 13 amino acids. Trimming removed 6 bases from V and 0 bases from J, with 9 bases in between. Germline CDR1 is MNHNS and CDR2 is SASEGT. CDR3 sequence reads: CASRKEISYEQYF. Here the CDR3 DNA reads TGTGCCAGCAGAAAGGAAATCTCCTACGAGCAGTACTTC.

There are a few counts of this clonotype. The chain links TRBV7-2 to TRBJ2-1, with TRBD2 matching over 14 bases. V was pared by 0 bases and J by 3 bases, with 1 base of the junction left unmatched. This CDR3 has 17 amino acids. CDR1 and CDR2 from the germline V gene are SGHTA and FQGNSA. The DNA of the CDR3 is TGTGCCAGCAGCTTAGCGACTAGCGGGAGGGACTACAATGAGCAGTTCTTC. Translation: CASSLATSGRDYNEQFF.

In its sample, this clonotype was seen many times. This chain joins TRBV29-1 and TRBJ2-1; D is unclear. Germline lookup yields CDR1 SQVTM and CDR2 ANQGSEA. The germline V and J ends were trimmed by 5 bases and 4 bases, with 12 bases remaining between them. There are 13 residues in the CDR3. For the CDR3, the DNA is TGCAGCGTTTCGAACAGCCGATACAATGAGCAGTTCTTC. It translates to CSVSNSRYNEQFF.

This clonotype was detected ten times or more. The chain couples TRBV7-2 to TRBJ2-2, with a tentative D call TRBD2 (5 bases). V dropped 5 bases and J dropped 0 bases, with 13 bases sitting between them. The CDR3 is made up of 16 amino acids. From germline, CDR1 is SGHTA and CDR2 FQGNSA. The CDR3 spells CASSPSEGPNTGELFF. The DNA of the CDR3 is TGTGCCAGCAGCCCCAGCGAGGGCCCGAACACCGGGGAGCTGTTTTTT.

The chain has TRBV10-3 and TRBJ2-7; 15 nucleotides agree with TRBD2. The germline V gene has CDR1 ENHRY and CDR2 SYGVKD. Trimming took 6 bases from V and 6 from J; bases not matched to a gene: 6. The CDR3 contains 15 residues. CDR3 nucleotide sequence: TGTGCCATCAGCTGGACTAGCGGGAGGGCCGGCGAGCAGTACTTC. Translated, it gives CAISWTSGRAGEQYF.

The gene calls are TRBV14 and TRBJ2-3; D gene uncertain. Germline CDR1 SGHDN, CDR2 FVKESK. The CDR3 spans 14 residues. The V end lost 4 bases, the J end lost 0 bases, and 8 bases lay between the germline ends. The DNA for the CDR3 is TGTGCCAGCAGCCGCAGACCTAGCACAGATACGCAGTATTTT. Protein product: CASSRRPSTDTQYF. Combining the CDR3 with reference TRBV14 and TRBJ2-3 gives the whole variable domain EAGVTQFPSHSVIEKGQTVTLRCDPISGHDNLYWYRRVMGKEIKFLLHFVKESKQDESGMPNNRFLAERTGGTYSTLKVQPAELEDSGVYFCASSRRPSTDTQYFGPGTRLTVL.